A selection of T cell receptor beta chains follows, all from one sample in a study of shared T cell receptors in the human thymus. Libraries were prepared by immunoSEQ multiplex PCR; TCRdb keeps only in-frame clonotypes and omits some of them. There are some 700,000 clones in the sample; 70% to 90% occur only once, and 0.0085% to 0.012% lies in the top ten. These records were also assigned to another study, of human thymus T cells.

Sequenced material: thymocytes. Receptor source: a boy in the first two years of life with a congenital heart defect. The CDR3 runs from the conserved cysteine through the conserved F or W. Each record gives: V gene, clone size, J gene, D gene, CDR3 DNA, CDR3 protein. The D gene is left open where the match is weak. A row's size may be missing; if present it is once, few, many or a size class.

V: TRBV15
size: -
J: TRBJ2-7
D: -
DNA: TGTGCCACCAGCAGCTACCCCCCGGACAGCAAAAACTACGAGCAGTACTTC
CDR3: CATSSYPPDSKNYEQYF

V: TRBV29-1
size: -
J: TRBJ2-7
D: -
DNA: TGCAGCGTTGAAGAGGCCGGAAGGGGGAGTAACGAGCAGTACTTC
CDR3: CSVEEAGRGSNEQYF

V: TRBV15
size: once
J: TRBJ1-6
D: TRBD1
DNA: TGTGCCACCAGCAGAGTGGGACAGCCCTTGGGAAATTCACCCCTCCACTTT
CDR3: CATSRVGQPLGNSPLHF

V: TRBV27
size: -
J: TRBJ2-7
D: -
DNA: TGTGCCAGCAGCTCTACCCTTGCGTACCACAGGGACGAGCAGTACTTC
CDR3: CASSSTLAYHRDEQYF

V: TRBV18
size: -
J: TRBJ1-2
D: -
DNA: TGTGCCAGCTCACCAGCAGGCAGTAACTATGGCTACACCTTC
CDR3: CASSPAGSNYGYTF

V: TRBV30
size: -
J: TRBJ2-7
D: TRBD2
DNA: TGTGCCTGGAGCGCCGTGATTAAGACTAGCCTCTACGAGCAGTACTTC
CDR3: CAWSAVIKTSLYEQYF

V: TRBV6-5
size: -
J: TRBJ2-5
D: TRBD2
DNA: TGTGCCAGCAGTAGGGGACTACAAGGGGAGACCCAGTACTTC
CDR3: CASSRGLQGETQYF

V: TRBV30
size: -
J: TRBJ2-3
D: TRBD2
DNA: TGTGCCTGGAGTGTAGTACGGGCGCGGGAGCGGGCAGATACGCAGTATTTT
CDR3: CAWSVVRARERADTQYF

V: TRBV14
size: -
J: TRBJ2-2
D: -
DNA: TGTGCCAGCGGCTCGTCGAACACCGGGGAGCTGTTTTTT
CDR3: CASGSSNTGELFF

V: TRBV2
size: -
J: TRBJ2-3
D: -
DNA: TGTGCCAGCAGTGAGGACTTCACAGATACGCAGTATTTT
CDR3: CASSEDFTDTQYF

V: TRBV28
size: few
J: TRBJ2-2
D: -
DNA: TGTGCCAGCAGTTGGAGCGACTCCGGGGAGCTGTTTTTT
CDR3: CASSWSDSGELFF

V: TRBV28
size: -
J: TRBJ2-1
D: -
DNA: TGTGCCAGCAGTTTAATGGCGGGCCGGGAGCAGTTCTTC
CDR3: CASSLMAGREQFF

V: TRBV27
size: once
J: TRBJ2-7
D: TRBD2
DNA: TGTGCCAGCAGTCCCCGTGGGACTAGCGGGAGTCCCTACGAGCAGTACTTC
CDR3: CASSPRGTSGSPYEQYF

V: TRBV28
size: -
J: TRBJ2-7
D: TRBD2
DNA: TGTGCCAGCAGTACCCCCTGGACTAGCGCAACGACCTACGAGCAGTACTTC
CDR3: CASSTPWTSATTYEQYF

V: TRBV25-1
size: -
J: TRBJ2-5
D: TRBD1
DNA: TGTGCCAGCAGTGAATATATTCCACGACAGGGCTACCAAGAGACCCAGTACTTC
CDR3: CASSEYIPRQGYQETQYF

V: TRBV19
size: -
J: TRBJ2-5
D: TRBD1
DNA: TGTGCCAGTAGTATCACAGGGGACGGGGAGACCCAGTACTTC
CDR3: CASSITGDGETQYF

V: TRBV4-1
size: -
J: TRBJ2-1
D: TRBD2
DNA: TGCGCCAGCAGTGTGCGGGAGGGCGGGGATGAGCAGTTCTTC
CDR3: CASSVREGGDEQFF

V: TRBV12-2
size: once
J: TRBJ2-3
D: -
DNA: TGTGCAAGTCGCTTAGCCCAGACAGGGACGGTGAAAGATACGCAGTATTTT
CDR3: CASRLAQTGTVKDTQYF

V: TRBV6-1
size: -
J: TRBJ1-2
D: TRBD1
DNA: TGTGCCAGCAGCGAAACCATTGGACAGGGGGCTTTTGATGGCTACACCTTC
CDR3: CASSETIGQGAFDGYTF

V: TRBV7-2
size: -
J: TRBJ1-3
D: -
DNA: TGTGCCAGCAGCCTGAACGGACTTGGCTCTGGAAACACCATATATTTT
CDR3: CASSLNGLGSGNTIYF

V: TRBV4-2
size: -
J: TRBJ2-4
D: TRBD1
DNA: TGTGCCAGCAGCCAAGGCAAAACAGGGGATTTTTCCAAAAACATTCAGTACTTC
CDR3: CASSQGKTGDFSKNIQYF

V: TRBV5-4
size: -
J: TRBJ2-7
D: -
DNA: TGTGCCAGCAACCGAGACCGGGGGAGGCCGCACGAGCAGTACTTC
CDR3: CASNRDRGRPHEQYF

V: TRBV6-1
size: few
J: TRBJ1-4
D: TRBD1
DNA: TGTGCCAGCGGGCCGACAGGGAAAAAACTGTTTTTT
CDR3: CASGPTGKKLFF

V: TRBV7-6
size: -
J: TRBJ1-2
D: -
DNA: TGTGCCAGCAGCTTAAATGGGGACACCAACTATGGCTACACCTTC
CDR3: CASSLNGDTNYGYTF

V: TRBV6-6
size: few
J: TRBJ1-5
D: TRBD1
DNA: TGTGCCAGCAGCCCCGGGACAGGAGGCAATCAGCCCCAGCATTTT
CDR3: CASSPGTGGNQPQHF

V: TRBV27
size: -
J: TRBJ2-3
D: -
DNA: TGTGCCAGCAGTCCCCCCCGGACAGTGAGCACAGATACGCAGTATTTT
CDR3: CASSPPRTVSTDTQYF

V: TRBV7-2
size: once
J: TRBJ2-3
D: TRBD2
DNA: TGTGCCAGCAGCGGAGAGCGGGAGGGAGCAGATACGCAGTATTTT
CDR3: CASSGEREGADTQYF

V: TRBV7-9
size: -
J: TRBJ2-7
D: -
DNA: TGTGCCAGCAGCCGAGATCGCAGGGGCAGTCACGAGCAGTACTTC
CDR3: CASSRDRRGSHEQYF

V: TRBV5-6
size: -
J: TRBJ2-7
D: -
DNA: TGTGCCAGCAGCGGTGGGGGTGTTGGGAGGTTTCGAAGGGAGGAGCAGTACTTC
CDR3: CASSGGGVGRFRREEQYF

V: TRBV4-3
size: -
J: TRBJ1-1
D: -
DNA: TGCGCCAGCAGCTCCAAGATACCAGGGAAAGGCTACACTGAAGCTTTCTTT
CDR3: CASSSKIPGKGYTEAFF

V: TRBV5-4
size: -
J: TRBJ2-7
D: TRBD1
DNA: TGTGCCAGCAGCTTGGGGAACCGGGACAGGGACAACGAGCAGTACTTC
CDR3: CASSLGNRDRDNEQYF

V: TRBV2
size: -
J: TRBJ2-3
D: TRBD2
DNA: TGTGCCAGCAGTGATGGGGCTAGCGGGTACACAGATACGCAGTATTTT
CDR3: CASSDGASGYTDTQYF

V: TRBV11-3
size: -
J: TRBJ2-5
D: -
DNA: TGTGCCAGCAGCCCAGTCGGTCAGGATCAAGAGACCCAGTACTTC
CDR3: CASSPVGQDQETQYF

V: TRBV15
size: -
J: TRBJ1-4
D: TRBD1
DNA: TGTGCCACCAGCAGAGACTTTGGACAGGGAGGTGAAAAACTGTTTTTT
CDR3: CATSRDFGQGGEKLFF

V: TRBV19
size: -
J: TRBJ2-1
D: TRBD2
DNA: TGTGCCAGTAGTTCCGGGACTAGGGGCACTAATGAGCAGTTCTTC
CDR3: CASSSGTRGTNEQFF

V: TRBV5-1
size: once
J: TRBJ2-6
D: -
DNA: TGCGCCAGCAGCTTGGAGGAGTGTTGGGCAGGGTCCTCTGGGGCCAACGTCCTGACTTTC
CDR3: CASSLEECWAGSSGANVLTF

V: TRBV4-1
size: -
J: TRBJ2-7
D: -
DNA: TGCGCCAGCAGCAATGTGGGGGCCACCTACTACGAGCAGTACTTC
CDR3: CASSNVGATYYEQYF

V: TRBV11-3
size: once
J: TRBJ2-1
D: TRBD2
DNA: TGTGCCAGCAGCGTTACCTTACCGACTAGCGGGAGGGCCGAATACAATGAGCAGTTCTTC
CDR3: CASSVTLPTSGRAEYNEQFF

V: TRBV11-3
size: -
J: TRBJ2-1
D: TRBD2
DNA: TGTGCCAGCAGCGCCCTAGCGGGGGGGGATGAGCAGTTCTTC
CDR3: CASSALAGGDEQFF

V: TRBV6-5
size: -
J: TRBJ2-7
D: -
DNA: TGTGCCAGCAGTTACTCAGACGACTATTCACATCAGTACTTC
CDR3: CASSYSDDYSHQYF

V: TRBV5-5
size: once
J: TRBJ1-5
D: -
DNA: TGTGCCAGCAGCTTTTATCCCCAGGGTGCTCAGCCCCAGCATTTT
CDR3: CASSFYPQGAQPQHF

V: TRBV2
size: -
J: TRBJ2-3
D: TRBD2
DNA: TGTGCCAGCAGTCCGGCCGGGACTAGCGGGAGTCGGGATACGCAGTATTTT
CDR3: CASSPAGTSGSRDTQYF

V: TRBV28
size: -
J: TRBJ2-7
D: -
DNA: TGTGCCATCGCCGGGGGTTCCCACGAGCAGTACTTC
CDR3: CAIAGGSHEQYF

V: TRBV4-3
size: -
J: TRBJ2-1
D: -
DNA: TGCGCCGGAGAGCCAAGCTCCTACAATGAGCAGTTCTTC
CDR3: CAGEPSSYNEQFF

V: TRBV6-1
size: -
J: TRBJ1-2
D: -
DNA: TGTGCCAGCAGTGAACCCGCATGCGGGGACTATGGCTACACCTTC
CDR3: CASSEPACGDYGYTF

V: TRBV7-2
size: -
J: TRBJ2-3
D: TRBD1
DNA: TGTGCCAGCAGCCCCCCGGACAGGGCCCTAATGACAGATACGCAGTATTTT
CDR3: CASSPPDRALMTDTQYF